The 4 T cell receptor beta chains in this list originate from one sample, sequenced in a study of Tregs in tolerant kidney transplant recipients. Sequencing was performed with immunoSEQ multiplex PCR; in TCRdb, only in-frame clones are kept and a portion is missing. The sample has around 61,000 clones, around 80% seen once. The material sequenced was CD4+ T cells from blood. The receptors were gathered from a human donor in good health.

The chain has TRBV27 and TRBJ2-7; 8 nucleotides match TRBD2. Per the germline V gene, CDR1 is MNHEY and CDR2 is SMNVEV (reference sequence). The V gene end was trimmed by 2 bases and the J gene end by 4 bases; junction bases not matched to a gene: 1. The CDR3 is 13 residues long. As DNA, the CDR3 is TGTGCCAGCAGTTTAACGGGGGGGTACGAGCAGTACTTC. Translation: CASSLTGGYEQYF.

This clone is termed medium-sized. The chain combines TRBV29-1 with TRBJ2-5, with TRBD2 as a possible D gene (5 bases). The CDR3 has 11 amino acids. Germline CDR1 SQVTM, CDR2 ANQGSEA. Trimming removed 6 bases from V and 5 bases from J, with 10 bases in between. The CDR3, as DNA: TGCAGCGTCGGCAAGCGGGAGACCCAGTACTTC. This codes for CSVGKRETQYF.

The CDR3 is CASNLGTSGRAVSYEQYF. The CDR3 DNA sequence: TGTGCCAGCAATCTCGGGACTAGCGGGAGGGCTGTTTCCTACGAGCAGTACTTC. The chain joins TRBV7-2 to TRBJ2-7; TRBD2 matches at 16 bases. Germline CDR1 SGHTA, CDR2 FQGNSA. V lost 7 bases to trimming and J lost 1 base; unmatched junction nucleotides: 10. The CDR3 has 18 residues.

V gene TRBV6-5 combines with J gene TRBJ2-7, with D perhaps matching TRBD2 (6 bases). The CDR3 totals 14 residues. Trimming removed 5 bases at V and 1 base at J, with 12 bases between. The germline V gene encodes CDR1 MNHEY and CDR2 SVGAGI. CDR3 DNA: TGTGCCAGCAGTCGCGCCCGGGAGTCCTACGAGCAGTACTTC. Its protein product is CASSRARESYEQYF.